These 18 T cell receptor beta chains came from one sample sequenced in a study of T cell clonality in common variable immunodeficiency. General observations from the study: Fewer deletions and N-nucleotide insertions were reportedly seen in common variable immunodeficiency TCR beta sequences.

These receptors' targets are unknown. Sequencing used immunoSEQ multiplex PCR; TCRdb keeps in-frame clones, though not all of them. Altogether roughly 39,000 clones were found in the sample, and no singletons occur. Sequenced: peripheral blood mononuclear cells. All receptors derive from a human donor with common variable immunodeficiency.

At least ten counts were recorded for this clone. From the germline J gene comes the end of the CDR3, since the read stops 3 residues before it. The chain uses TRBV20-1 and TRBJ2-7, with a tentative D call TRBD2 (7 bases). The CDR3 runs to 16 residues. The germline gives CDR1 DFQATT, CDR2 SNEGSKA (reference sequence). The ends were cut back, 0 bases at V and 6 bases at J, with 21 bases in the middle. CDR3 DNA, as far as it was read: TGCAGTGCTAGAGATGCGGTGAGGGGGGGCTTAGCCGAG. Protein: CSARDAVRGGLAE. In full, the CDR3 reads CSARDAVRGGLAEQYF.

Details on this clone: The read finishes 3 residues shy of the CDR3 end, and the germline J gene is used to complete it. The chain links TRBV20-1 to TRBJ2-5; TRBD2 agrees at 7 bases. The junction had 8 bases not matched to a gene; V was cut back by 4 bases and J by 3 bases. CDR3 length: 14 amino acids. The V gene's germline CDR1 is DFQATT and CDR2 SNEGSKA (reference sequence). The CDR3 loop reads CSAMASGIKETQYF. CDR3 DNA, as far as it was read: TGCAGTGCTATGGCTAGCGGTATAAAAGAGACC.

This clone has only a few counts. The CDR3 is cut off 3 residues early in the read; its end comes from the germline J gene. The rearrangement joins TRBV30 to TRBJ1-5, with D uncertain. The CDR3 has 14 residues. Trimming stripped 2 bases from V and 0 bases from J, with 8 bases between. Germline lookup yields CDR1 GTSNPN and CDR2 SVGIG (reference sequence). CDR3: CAWSPGYSNQPQHF. The DNA read from the CDR3 is TGTGCCTGGAGTCCGGGGTATAGCAATCAGCCC.

This clone was counted a few times. The CDR3 end is not reached by the read, which stops 3 residues before it; the germline J gene fills it in. The chain employs TRBV6-2 or TRBV6-3 and TRBJ2-2; 9 bases align to TRBD1. V trimming: 6 bases; J trimming: 7 bases; junction bases outside the gene matches: 9. Germline CDR1 reads MNHEY; CDR2 reads SVGEGT. This CDR3 spans 15 amino acids. CDR3 region: CASREGTGFGGELFF. The CDR3 bases that were read are TGTGCCAGCAGGGAGGGGACAGGGTTCGGCGGGGAG.

This clone was found many times. Mismatch with germline at one junction end may stem from a read error. The read comes to an end 3 residues before the CDR3 does, leaving the germline J gene to fill in the end. The chain links TRBV4-2 to TRBJ1-5, with a possible D match to TRBD1 (5 bases). CDR3 size: 15 residues. The V gene's germline CDR1 is LGHNA and CDR2 YNFKEQ. The CDR3 protein is CASSQHSGGSQPQHF. The CDR3 DNA, read in part, is TGCGCCAGCAGCCAGCATTCCGGGGGGAGTCAGCCC.

Comments on this clone: The read ends 3 residues early relative to the CDR3; the germline J gene fills the gap. V is TRBV11-2 and J is TRBJ2-1; D might be TRBD1 (5 bases). With 5 bases removed from V and 7 bases from J, the gap between germline ends came to 18 bases. This CDR3 region has 15 residues. CDR1 and CDR2 (germline): SGHAT, FQNNGV. CDR3 DNA, as far as it was read: TGTGCCAGCAGCCCCAACCCGCAGCCAGGGAATGAG. Its protein product is CASSPNPQPGNE. The complete CDR3 reads CASSPNPQPGNEQFF.

This clone was detected many times. The read gets to within 3 residues of the CDR3 end, and the germline J gene fills in the rest. The J gene is TRBJ2-4, the V gene TRBV20-1; 7 positions match TRBD1. This CDR3 contains 14 residues. The V segment lost 6 bases and the J segment 0 bases; nucleotides outside the gene matches: 5. Germline V CDR1 and CDR2: DFQATT, SNEGSKA (reference sequence). CDR3 DNA, as far as it was read: TGCAGTGCAAGGACAGGAGTAGCCAAAAACATT. Its translation: CSARTGVAKNI. From start to end, the CDR3 is CSARTGVAKNIQYF.

This clone has only a few counts. The CDR3 region is CASSIRQGNGEKLFF. The sequenced CDR3 bases are TGTGCCAGCAGCATACGACAGGGGAATGGTGAAAAA. This chain connects TRBV7-9 to TRBJ1-4; 8 bases are shared with TRBD1. Read sequence stops 3 residues before the CDR3 end, and the germline J gene provides the missing end. The J segment lost 7 bases and the V segment lost 5 bases, leaving 9 bases of the junction unmatched. The CDR3 totals 15 residues. Germline assignment: CDR1 SEHNR and CDR2 FQNEAQ (reference sequence).

Only a few counts were recorded for this clone. The read ends 3 residues early relative to the CDR3; the germline J gene fills the gap. This rearrangement joins TRBV5-5 to TRBJ2-7; no definite D call. Trimming removed 5 bases at V and 1 base at J, with 10 bases between. The CDR3 covers 13 residues. Germline CDR1 is SGHKS and CDR2 is YYEKEE (reference sequence). The CDR3 DNA, read in part, is TGTGCCAGCAGGCAGGAGATTTCCTACGAG. This encodes CASRQEISYE. The complete CDR3 sequence is CASRQEISYEQYF.

Remarks on this clone: The CDR3 end falls 3 residues outside the read, so it is completed with the germline J gene. V is TRBV6-2 or TRBV6-3 and J is TRBJ2-1, with 10 bases fitting TRBD1. V was pared by 9 bases and J by 6 bases, with 11 bases of the junction left unmatched. CDR1 and CDR2 (germline): MNHEY, SVGEGT. This CDR3 is built from 15 residues. The covered CDR3 bases are TGTGCCAGTCAACCCGGCCGGACAGGGGGCAATGAG. Amino acids: CASQPGRTGGNE. Given in full, the CDR3 is CASQPGRTGGNEQFF.

About this clone: The read stops 3 residues short of the end of the CDR3; the missing end is completed from the germline J gene. The rearrangement links TRBV19 to TRBJ1-5; TRBD1 might be the D (6 bases). The V and J ends lost 7 bases and 4 bases respectively, with 14 bases between them. CDR1 is LNHDA, CDR2 SQIVND, per germline (reference sequence). There are 14 residues in the CDR3. CDR3 protein: CASTRGGKNQPQHF. The CDR3 bases that were read are TGTGCCAGTACCAGGGGAGGGAAGAATCAGCCC.

Ten or more counts support this clone. The read gets to within 3 residues of the CDR3 end, and the germline J gene fills in the rest. The rearrangement joins TRBV12-3 or TRBV12-4 to TRBJ2-7, with 7 bases aligning to TRBD1. There are 13 residues in the CDR3. J lost 3 bases, V lost 3 bases, and 2 bases had no gene match. The DNA read from the CDR3 is TGTGCCAGCAGTTTCACAGGGGACTACGAG. This codes for CASSFTGDYE. The CDR3 as a whole reads CASSFTGDYEQYF.

This clone was counted only a few times. CDR3 DNA (partial): TGCGCCAGCGCTTCGCTAGCGGGGGAAGAGACC. Translating gives CASASLAGEET. The full CDR3 is CASASLAGEETQYF. This chain uses TRBV5-1 with TRBJ2-5, with 10 bases matching TRBD2. The CDR3 end is not reached by the read, which stops 3 residues before it; the germline J gene fills it in. The germline gives CDR1 SGHRS, CDR2 YFSETQ. The CDR3 contains 14 residues. Unmatched junction bases numbered 6, after V lost 7 bases and J lost 3 bases.

Of note for this clone: The read stops 3 residues short of the end of the CDR3; the missing end is completed from the germline J gene. The rearrangement joins TRBV5-6 to TRBJ2-7, with 9 bases fitting TRBD2. The V segment lost 5 bases and the J segment 4 bases; nucleotides outside the gene matches: 7. Germline V lookup: CDR1 SGHDT, CDR2 YYEEEE. The CDR3 has 14 residues. This CDR3 reads CASSLAGAVYEQYF. The covered CDR3 bases are TGTGCCAGCAGTTTAGCGGGGGCCGTTTACGAG.

This clone showed up many times. The missing CDR3 end, 3 residues past where the read stops, is filled in from the germline J gene. The rearrangement uses TRBV20-1 and TRBJ2-7, with no clear D. CDR3 length equals 12 residues. Looked up from germline, CDR1 is DFQATT and CDR2 is SNEGSKA (reference sequence). V was clipped by 3 bases and J by 1 base, with 7 bases between them. The part of the CDR3 DNA that was read is TGCAGTGCTAGGGTCGGTTCCTACGAG. It specifies CSARVGSYE. The CDR3 reads in full as CSARVGSYEQYF.

On this clone: One end of the junction is discordant with germline, which a read error may explain. The CDR3 extends 3 residues past the end of the read, so its final part is completed from the germline J gene. The gene calls are TRBV19 and TRBJ1-6; 9 bases fit TRBD1. CDR1 and CDR2 (germline): LNHDA, SQIVND (reference sequence). CDR3 length equals 14 residues. CDR3 residues: CASRIQGASSTLHF. The sequenced part of the CDR3 DNA is TGTGCCAGTAGGATACAGGGGGCAAGTTCAACC.

This clone occurred many times. The CDR3 extends 3 residues past the end of the read, so its final part is completed from the germline J gene. This rearrangement joins TRBV5-1 to TRBJ2-5; possible D gene TRBD1, 5 bases. Germline assignment: CDR1 SGHRS and CDR2 YFSETQ. The CDR3 totals 15 residues. The CDR3 here is CASSSTDRLSSTQYF. CDR3 bases read: TGCGCCAGCAGCTCCACTGACAGACTCTCATCCACC. The variable domain in full, with the rest retrieved from reference TRBV5-1 and TRBJ2-5, is KAGVTQTPRYLIKTRGQQVTLSCSPISGHRSVSWYQQTPGQGLQFLFEYFSETQRNKGNFPGRFSGRQFSNSRSEMNVSTLELGDSALYLCASSSTDRLSSTQYFGPGTRLLVL.

With respect to this clone: The read halts 3 residues ahead of the CDR3 end, with the missing end drawn from the germline J gene. V usage is TRBV18 and J usage is TRBJ2-7; TRBD1 matches 10 bases. V gave up 6 bases and J gave up 2 bases; unmatched junction bases: 4. The CDR3 covers 14 residues. The V gene's germline CDR1 is KGHSH and CDR2 LQKENI. The covered CDR3 bases are TGTGCCAGCTCGCGGGACAGGGGTACCTACGAG. Its translation is CASSRDRGTYE. The whole CDR3 protein is CASSRDRGTYEQYF.